The 2 T cell receptor beta chains below come from one sample, sequenced in a study of T cell repertoires in cytomegalovirus infection. TCRdb ran MiXCR on the reads and lists one entry per CDR3 protein. The sample comprises tens of thousands of distinct CDR3 sequences, 4% of which are singletons, and about 22% rests with the top ten. Sequencing was carried out using PBMCs. The receptor source for this set is a human donor in good health (CMV status not recorded). Some clones in this sample may be carry-over from other donors' samples.

This clonotype has a count of ten or more. The V call is TRBV7-6, the J call TRBJ2-7, with D perhaps TRBD2 (7 bases). Trimming shortened V by 1 base and J by 5 bases, and 15 bases separated the two germline ends. Germline V gene sequence: CDR1 SGHVS, CDR2 FNYEAQ. This CDR3 region has 15 residues. The CDR3 DNA follows: TGTGCCAGCAGCTTAGAGGGGGGGGTGTTCGACGAGCAGTACTTC. This sequence encodes CASSLEGGVFDEQYF.

V gene TRBV7-9 combines with J gene TRBJ1-1; no firm D call. The V end was cut by 7 bases, the J end by 7 bases, with 16 bases between. The CDR3 length is 13 residues. Germline CDR1 reads SEHNR; CDR2 reads FQNEAQ (reference sequence). CDR3 nucleotide sequence: TGTGCCAGCAACCCCCCCCCCCACCTTGAAGCTTTCTTT. Protein product: CASNPPPHLEAFF.